The 23 T cell receptor beta chains in this list originate from one sample, sequenced in a study of blood T cells in healthy people across ages. Primers used in a second PCR of about 6 to 11 cycles were a sample-barcoded 5' primer and a J-beta primer mix. TCRdb processed the 5' RACE reads anew with MiXCR; each CDR3 protein has one entry. The sample shows over 1,300,000 distinct CDR3 sequences, 55% to 75% of them seen only once. Sequencing used blood. The source is a man aged 18 to 35 in good health.

The rearrangement links TRBV2 to TRBJ2-7; no firm D call. Per the germline V gene, CDR1 is SNHLY and CDR2 is FYNNEI. This CDR3 is 12 amino acids long. Between the trimmed V and J ends, which lost 7 bases and 2 bases, there was a span of 9 bases. CDR3 sequence: CASMRGAYEQYF. The CDR3 coding sequence is TGTGCCAGCATGCGCGGCGCCTACGAGCAGTACTTC. Drawing the rest from reference TRBV2 and TRBJ2-7, the complete variable domain is EPEVTQTPSHQVTQMGQEVILRCVPISNHLYFYWYRQILGQKVEFLVSFYNNEISEKSEIFDDQFSVERPDGSNFTLKIRSTKLEDSAMYFCASMRGAYEQYFGPGTRLTVT.

The genes are TRBV7-9 and TRBJ2-3; 7 bases are shared with TRBD2. The trim removed 7 bases at V and 2 bases at J, leaving 6 bases unmatched. The CDR3 has 14 residues. The germline CDR1 and CDR2 sequences are SEHNR and FQNEAQ (reference sequence). The CDR3 DNA reads TGTGCCAGCAAGGGCGGGAGACCCACAGATACGCAGTATTTT. As protein: CASKGGRPTDTQYF.

The V and J genes are TRBV24-1 and TRBJ2-5; TRBD2 matches at 7 bases. This CDR3 region has 16 residues. Trimming at V came to 1 base and at J to 3 bases, leaving 7 bases not matched to a gene. CDR1 and CDR2 from the germline V gene are KGHDR and SFDVKD. As DNA, the CDR3 is TGTGCCACCAGTGATTTCGGGAGGAGAGGAGAAGAGACCCAGTACTTC. Protein: CATSDFGRRGEETQYF.

The chain carries TRBV20-1 and TRBJ2-1; TRBD2 matches 14 bases. The length of the CDR3 is 14 residues. J lost 9 bases, V lost 6 bases, and 7 bases had no gene match. Germline CDR1 is DFQATT and CDR2 is SNEGSKA (reference sequence). CDR3 nucleotides: TGCAGTGCACCGACTAGCGGGGGGGCCACTGAGCAGTTCTTC. It yields the protein CSAPTSGGATEQFF.

The chain links TRBV20-1 to TRBJ2-7, with D uncertain. The CDR3 is 15 residues long. The V and J ends lost 6 bases and 6 bases respectively, with 24 bases between them. From germline, CDR1 is DFQATT and CDR2 SNEGSKA (reference sequence). The DNA of the CDR3 is TGCAGTGCGAGGCACGCTGAGGTAGGAAGTAGCGAGCAGTACTTC. Translated: CSARHAEVGSSEQYF.

This chain links TRBV5-6 with TRBJ1-4, with a weak D call TRBD1 (6 bases). The CDR3 is made up of 15 amino acids. Trimming pared 3 bases from V and 6 bases from J, leaving 15 bases between. Germline values: CDR1 SGHDT, CDR2 YYEEEE. Written as DNA, the CDR3 is TGTGCCAGCAGCTCCCGACGCCAGGGGTATGAAAAACTGTTTTTT. It is translated as CASSSRRQGYEKLFF. Complete variable domain (other parts from reference TRBV5-6 and TRBJ1-4): DAGVTQSPTHLIKTRGQQVTLRCSPKSGHDTVSWYQQALGQGPQFIFQYYEEEERQRGNFPDRFSGHQFPNYSSELNVNALLLGDSALYLCASSSRRQGYEKLFFGSGTQLSVL.

This rearrangement joins TRBV6-2 or TRBV6-3 to TRBJ2-7, with D possibly matching TRBD2 (6 bases). V shed 11 bases and J shed 2 bases, with 19 bases lying between them. The germline gives CDR1 MNHEY, CDR2 SVGEGT. This CDR3 has 14 residues. CDR3 in amino acids: CAGGPGTATYEQYF. The CDR3 region has the DNA TGTGCCGGAGGGCCCGGGACGGCGACCTACGAGCAGTACTTC.

This chain uses TRBV28 with TRBJ2-5, with TRBD2 identical over 12 bases. J lost 11 bases, V lost 6 bases, and 13 bases had no gene match. This CDR3 comprises 15 residues. Germline V gene sequence: CDR1 MDHEN, CDR2 SYDVKM. This chain's CDR3 is CASSHGTSGPKEQYF. The DNA for the CDR3 is TGTGCCAGCAGCCACGGGACTAGCGGGCCTAAGGAGCAGTACTTC.

The V gene is TRBV5-5, the J gene TRBJ2-3; the D gene could be TRBD1 or TRBD2 (5 bases each). Deletions cut 4 bases from V and 0 bases from J, with 15 bases between. Looked up from germline, CDR1 is SGHKS and CDR2 is YYEKEE (reference sequence). This CDR3 has 16 amino acids. The CDR3: CASSGTLPLSTDTQYF. For the CDR3, the DNA is TGTGCCAGCAGCGGGACGCTTCCTCTTAGCACAGATACGCAGTATTTT.

This clonotype was picked up a small number of times. The DNA of the CDR3 is TGCAGCGTTGCCCACAGGGTGGACTACGAGCAGTACTTC. Protein sequence: CSVAHRVDYEQYF. The rearrangement uses TRBV29-1 and TRBJ2-7; D is perhaps TRBD1 (6 bases). The CDR3 extends over 13 amino acids. CDR1 is SQVTM, CDR2 ANQGSEA, per germline. Between the trimmed V and J ends, which lost 4 bases and 3 bases, there was a span of 13 bases.

V is TRBV7-8 and J is TRBJ2-2; D not resolved. V was shortened by 5 bases and J by 3 bases, with 7 bases between the two germline ends. The germline V gene encodes CDR1 SGHVS and CDR2 FQNEAQ. This CDR3 is built from 13 residues. In DNA form, the CDR3 reads TGTGCCAGCAGCGGGTCTCACACCGGGGAGCTGTTTTTT. Translated: CASSGSHTGELFF. Full variable domain (rest looked up from reference TRBV7-8 and TRBJ2-2): GAGVSQSPRYKVAKRGQDVALRCDPISGHVSLFWYQQALGQGPEFLTYFQNEAQLDKSGLPSDRFFAERPEGSVSTLKIQRTQQEDSAVYLCASSGSHTGELFFGEGSRLTVL.

This rearrangement joins TRBV5-6 to TRBJ2-7, with 11 nucleotides matching TRBD2. The CDR3 contains 16 residues. The germline V gene has CDR1 SGHDT and CDR2 YYEEEE. The J segment lost 1 base and the V segment lost 9 bases, leaving 12 bases of the junction unmatched. The chain's CDR3 is CATATSGSKVSYEQYF. The CDR3 DNA follows: TGTGCCACGGCCACTAGCGGGAGTAAAGTTTCCTACGAGCAGTACTTC.

The CDR3 here is CASSLMAGGPDEQYF. The CDR3 DNA reads TGTGCCAGCAGCTTAATGGCGGGAGGGCCTGATGAGCAGTACTTC. This chain joins TRBV11-2 and TRBJ2-5, with 9 bases identical to TRBD2. Germline CDR1 SGHAT, CDR2 FQNNGV. This CDR3 comprises 15 residues. With 2 bases clipped from V and 11 bases from J, the junction kept 12 bases outside the gene matches. Drawing the rest from reference TRBV11-2 and TRBJ2-5, the complete variable domain is EAGVAQSPRYKIIEKRQSVAFWCNPISGHATLYWYQQILGQGPKLLIQFQNNGVVDDSQLPKDRFSAERLKGVDSTLKIQPAKLEDSAVYLCASSLMAGGPDEQYFGPGTRLLVL.

This clonotype has just a few counts. The chain carries TRBV6-5 and TRBJ2-5; perhaps TRBD1 as D (5 bases). Trimming stripped 2 bases from V and 1 base from J, with 14 bases between. This CDR3 contains 16 residues. CDR1 MNHEY and CDR2 SVGAGI come from the germline V gene. CDR3 sequence: CASSYGFQGLQETQYF. For the CDR3, the DNA is TGTGCCAGCAGTTACGGCTTTCAGGGCCTCCAAGAGACCCAGTACTTC.

The chain couples TRBV11-2 to TRBJ2-2; 9 positions match TRBD2. The trim removed 2 bases at V and 3 bases at J, leaving 7 bases unmatched. Germline lookup yields CDR1 SGHAT and CDR2 FQNNGV. This CDR3 comprises 17 residues. As DNA, the CDR3 is TGTGCCAGCAGCTTAAGGGGGCTAGCGGGACACACCGGGGAGCTGTTTTTT. Its translation: CASSLRGLAGHTGELFF.

This clonotype has only one observation. The gene calls are TRBV19 and TRBJ2-1, with D maybe TRBD2 (7 bases). Per the germline V gene, CDR1 is LNHDA and CDR2 is SQIVND (reference sequence). Deletions cut 1 base from V and 2 bases from J, with 9 bases between. The CDR3 has 15 amino acids. The chain's CDR3 is CASSIGGGAYNEQFF. The CDR3 bases are TGTGCCAGTAGTATAGGCGGGGGCGCCTACAATGAGCAGTTCTTC.

This clonotype appeared a few times. This may be a read error: a much more frequent sequence differs by one nucleotide. The V gene is TRBV7-2, the J gene TRBJ2-1; TRBD2 aligns across 8 bases. The DNA end is a closer match to TRBJ2-7, so the J assignment may be wrong. Per the germline V gene, CDR1 is SGHTA and CDR2 is FQGNSA. This CDR3 contains 15 residues. The CDR3 nucleotides are TGTGCCAGCAGCCCGCTCGGGGGGGCTGGGAATGAGCAGTACTTC. As protein: CASSPLGGAGNEQYF.

The rearrangement links TRBV5-1 to TRBJ2-1; 8 bases are a match to TRBD2. V shed 0 bases, J shed 10 bases, and the junction held 12 bases outside the gene matches. This CDR3 is 16 amino acids long. Germline values: CDR1 SGHRS, CDR2 YFSETQ. CDR3 in DNA: TGCGCCAGCAGCTTGGCCACCGGTTCGGGGGGGCGCGAGCAGTTCTTC. Its translation: CASSLATGSGGREQFF.

V gene TRBV6-5 combines with J gene TRBJ2-7, with a weak D call TRBD2 (6 bases). The DNA end favors TRBJ2-5, so the J call may be wrong. Germline assignment: CDR1 MNHEY and CDR2 SVGAGI. The CDR3 sequence is 12 residues long. As DNA, the CDR3 is TGTGCCACGGGACTTTGGGGAGAGACCCAGTACTTC. Amino acids: CATGLWGETQYF.

The rearrangement joins TRBV4-1 to TRBJ2-7; 8 bases agree with TRBD1. Germline CDR1 and CDR2: MGHRA and YSYEKL. This CDR3 has 16 residues. The V and J ends lost 0 bases and 6 bases, in that order; junction bases with no gene match: 10. CDR3 in DNA: TGCGCCAGCAGCCAAGATCGGTTAGCAGGGGGCCGCGAGCAGTACTTC. It encodes CASSQDRLAGGREQYF.

This clonotype was detected once. The chain combines TRBV5-1 with TRBJ2-1; TRBD2 matches 9 bases. V gave up 0 bases and J gave up 5 bases; unmatched junction bases: 3. The CDR3 is 15 amino acids. Germline-derived CDR1 and CDR2 are SGHRS and YFSETQ. CDR3 coding DNA: TGCGCCAGCAGCTTGGTAGCGGGAGATAACAATGAGCAGTTCTTC. Residues: CASSLVAGDNNEQFF. The whole variable domain, remainder taken from reference TRBV5-1 and TRBJ2-1, is KAGVTQTPRYLIKTRGQQVTLSCSPISGHRSVSWYQQTPGQGLQFLFEYFSETQRNKGNFPGRFSGRQFSNSRSEMNVSTLELGDSALYLCASSLVAGDNNEQFFGPGTRLTVL.

This clonotype was seen more than once but under ten times. This chain links TRBV7-9 with TRBJ2-7; 13 nucleotides line up with TRBD2. The V gene's germline CDR1 is SEHNR and CDR2 FQNEAQ (reference sequence). V shed 4 bases, J shed 2 bases, and the junction held 5 bases outside the gene matches. The CDR3 loop spans 16 amino acids. The CDR3 bases are TGTGCCAGCAGCTGGGGACTAGCGGGGATCACCTACGAGCAGTACTTC. It translates to CASSWGLAGITYEQYF.

The chain uses TRBV9 and TRBJ2-1, with D perhaps matching TRBD2 (6 bases). Germline V gene data show CDR1 as SGDLS and CDR2 as YYNGEE. The V end lost 2 bases, the J end lost 2 bases, and 11 bases lay between the germline ends. The CDR3 loop spans 15 amino acids. CDR3 loop: CASSVGTYTYNEQFF. The CDR3 region has the DNA TGTGCCAGCAGCGTCGGGACTTATACCTACAATGAGCAGTTCTTC. The full variable domain, in which reference TRBV9 and TRBJ2-1 provide the parts outside the CDR3, is DSGVTQTPKHLITATGQRVTLRCSPRSGDLSVYWYQQSLDQGLQFLIQYYNGEERAKGNILERFSAQQFPDLHSELNLSSLELGDSALYFCASSVGTYTYNEQFFGPGTRLTVL.